The clone carrying this T cell receptor (beta chain) was detected only a few times. This may come from a read error, since a much larger clone is one base off. The data belong to a study of molecular identifiers for immune sequencing clone quantification. In germline, CDR1 is SQVTM, CDR2 ANQGSEA. The CDR3 is 14 residues long. V was trimmed by 7 bases and J by 5 bases, leaving 17 bases between them. TCRdb processed the PCR reads anew with MiXCR; each CDR3 protein has one entry. The repertoire holds some 680,000 distinct CDR3 sequences, with 25% as singletons. The clonotype originates from a human donor in good health. Some libraries in this study had Jurkat cell RNA spiked in. Source material: naive CD8+ T cells from blood, with Jurkat cell RNA spiked in. The subset: FACS-sorted CD8+CD4-CCR7+CD45RA+ naive T cells. The chain joins TRBV29-1 to TRBJ2-2; no definite D call. CDR3 coding DNA: TGCAGCGCCACTCTAGTGGGGTGGACCGGGGAGCTGTTTTTT. This encodes CSATLVGWTGELFF.